A selection of T cell receptor beta chains follows, all from one sample in a study of shared clonotypes between healthy human individuals. Profiling relied on immunoSEQ multiplex PCR, and the TCRdb table lists in-frame clones only, not all of them. Among about 2 million clones listed, about 95% were seen once. The sequenced sample consisted of naive CD8+ T cells sorted from blood. These TCRs come from a man younger than 35 in good health. Both conserved end residues are part of each CDR3.

j_call | v_call | cdr3_aa
TRBJ1-5 | TRBV18 | CASSPTGPSNQPQHF
TRBJ2-2 | TRBV7-6 | CASSLGSTNTGELFF
TRBJ2-7 | TRBV7-3 | CASSLGDSPYEQYF
TRBJ2-7 | TRBV21-1 | CASSKREGLTYEQYF
TRBJ1-2 | TRBV28 | CASSLYRGGKYGYTF
TRBJ2-1 | TRBV7-2 | CASSLYNNEQFF
TRBJ2-7 | TRBV6-1 | CASSERGTGYYEQYF
TRBJ2-1 | TRBV28 | CASSSTGDRVDYNEQFF
TRBJ2-1 | TRBV29-1 | CSVVGLASLLSSYNEQFF
TRBJ2-7 | TRBV30 | CAWSVTLSIHYEQYF
TRBJ2-7 | TRBV5-6 | CASSVPANGEQYF
TRBJ2-5 | TRBV9 | CASSVEGTSGEETQYF
TRBJ2-5 | TRBV4-3 | CASSQGVGSLETQYF
TRBJ2-7 | TRBV10-3 | CATYDVDGWGREQYF
TRBJ2-5 | TRBV13 | CASSLGRTGEWETQYF
TRBJ2-7 | TRBV10-3 | CAISGTTGNSYEQYF
TRBJ1-2 | TRBV7-6 | CASSLAGGIGYTF
TRBJ2-1 | TRBV4-3 | CASSQVGGGNEQFF
TRBJ2-7 | TRBV30 | CAWSLLRSYEQYF
TRBJ2-7 | TRBV6-1 | CASSEAWSANSYEQYF
TRBJ1-2 | TRBV19 | CASSSGQGYGYTF
TRBJ2-7 | TRBV19 | CASSVSGMDWYEQYF
TRBJ1-2 | TRBV28 | CASNAGDAHGYTF
TRBJ2-5 | TRBV27 | CASSIRITGGETQYF
TRBJ2-7 | TRBV7-9 | CASSLVGLEQYF
TRBJ1-2 | TRBV9 | CASSVVGGRPSIDGYTF
TRBJ2-7 | TRBV5-4 | CASSFKDYEQYF
TRBJ2-1 | TRBV29-1 | CSVDLQGGNEQFF
TRBJ2-5 | TRBV13 | CASSLWEGETQYF
TRBJ2-3 | TRBV4-1 | CASSPETTDTQYF
TRBJ1-1 | TRBV19 | CASSIRHGGVNTEAFF
TRBJ2-5 | TRBV4-1 | CASSQESQAQETQYF